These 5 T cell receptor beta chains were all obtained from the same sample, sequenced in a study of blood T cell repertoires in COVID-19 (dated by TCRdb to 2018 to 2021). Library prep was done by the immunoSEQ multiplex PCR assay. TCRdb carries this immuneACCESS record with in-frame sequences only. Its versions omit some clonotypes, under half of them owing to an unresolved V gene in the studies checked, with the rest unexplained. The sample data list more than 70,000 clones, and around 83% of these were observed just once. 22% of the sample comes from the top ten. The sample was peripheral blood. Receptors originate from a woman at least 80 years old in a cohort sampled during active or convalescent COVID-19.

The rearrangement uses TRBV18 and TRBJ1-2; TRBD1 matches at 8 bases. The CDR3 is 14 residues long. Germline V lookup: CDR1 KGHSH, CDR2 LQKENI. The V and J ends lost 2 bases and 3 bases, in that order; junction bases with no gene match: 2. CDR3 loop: CASSPSQGDYGYTF. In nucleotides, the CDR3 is TGTGCCAGCTCACCATCACAGGGGGACTATGGCTACACCTTC. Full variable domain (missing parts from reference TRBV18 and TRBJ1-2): NAGVMQNPRHLVRRRGQEARLRCSPMKGHSHVYWYRQLPEEGLKFMVYLQKENIIDESGMPKERFSAEFPKEGPSILRIQQVVRGDSAAYFCASSPSQGDYGYTFGSGTRLTVV.

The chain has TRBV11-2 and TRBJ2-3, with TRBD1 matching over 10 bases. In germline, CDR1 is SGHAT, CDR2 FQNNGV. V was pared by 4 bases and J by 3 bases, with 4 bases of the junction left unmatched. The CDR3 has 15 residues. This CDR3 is CASSSWTGGTDTQYF. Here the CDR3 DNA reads TGTGCCAGCAGCTCCTGGACAGGGGGGACAGATACGCAGTATTTT.

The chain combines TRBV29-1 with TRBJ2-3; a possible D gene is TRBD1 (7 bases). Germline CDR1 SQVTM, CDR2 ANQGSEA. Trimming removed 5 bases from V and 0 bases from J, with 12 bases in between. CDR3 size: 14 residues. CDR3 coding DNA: TGCAGCGTTAAACAGGGGAGGAGCACAGATACGCAGTATTTT. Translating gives CSVKQGRSTDTQYF.

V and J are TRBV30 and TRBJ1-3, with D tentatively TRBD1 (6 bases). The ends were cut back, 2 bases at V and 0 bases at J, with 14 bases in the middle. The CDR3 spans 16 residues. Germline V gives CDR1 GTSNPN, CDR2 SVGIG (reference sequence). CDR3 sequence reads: CAWSFQGQLSGNTIYF. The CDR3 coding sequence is TGTGCCTGGAGTTTTCAAGGACAGCTCTCTGGAAACACCATATATTTT.

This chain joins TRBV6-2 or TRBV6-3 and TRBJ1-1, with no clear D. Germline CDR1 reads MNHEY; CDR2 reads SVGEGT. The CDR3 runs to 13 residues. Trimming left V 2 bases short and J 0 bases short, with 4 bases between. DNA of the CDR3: TGTGCCAGCAGTTACGGCATGAACACTGAAGCTTTCTTT. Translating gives CASSYGMNTEAFF.